This T cell receptor (beta chain) is drawn from a study of CD8+ T cells in alopecia areata (dated by TCRdb to 2016 to 2019). In terms of the full investigation: Treated patients were enrolled in an open-label pilot trial of oral tofacitinib, 5 to 10 mg twice daily, for moderate-to-severe alopecia areata. Patients stayed on tofacitinib for 6 to 18 months and then had 6 months of follow-up off drug so that delayed response and recurrence could be assessed. Disease severity in treated patients was measured with the SALT score, which quantifies the percentage of affected scalp surface area. The study used high-throughput TCRbeta sequencing to examine T cell clonal expansion in alopecia areata, in both the C3H/HeJ mouse model and human patients. On the human side, TCRbeta sequencing was run on scalp tissue and on sorted CD4+ and CD8+ peripheral blood T cells from healthy controls and from alopecia areata patients with either patchy or totalis/universalis disease. Patients on tofacitinib were biopsied at baseline and after 4 and 24 weeks of treatment, and several of the patients also had a later scalp biopsy. Scalp clonality was compared across normal scalp (n=4), patchy alopecia areata scalp (n=8), and alopecia totalis/universalis scalp (n=8). The RNA source kit depended on sample type: the PAXgene miRNA kit for fixed scalp, the miRNeasy kit for PBMCs, and the RNeasy kit for mouse skin. TCRbeta CDR3 regions were amplified by immunoSEQ multiplex PCR with 35 Vbeta forward and 13 Jbeta reverse primers.

Sample time point, as interpreted from the label and publication: about four weeks on oral tofacitinib. What the treatment or condition label conveys for this sample: oral pan-JAK inhibitor, 5-10 mg twice daily. Peripheral blood and lesional scalp punch biopsies were obtained from patients with alopecia areata. PBMCs were isolated by density centrifugation and stained for CD3, CD4 and CD8, and CD4+ and CD8+ T cells were sorted on a FACSAria. Broad study findings and their caveats: Compared with normal scalp, lesional scalp, particularly in alopecia totalis/universalis, had higher clonality and more expanded CD8+ clones, which suggests antigenic drive. TCR sequences shared between patients were less clear than in mice, possibly partly because of HLA diversity in the patient population. Unlike mouse skin, which is dominated by gammadelta T cells, normal human skin has resident alphabeta T cells that are also sequenced, and this complicates analysis of the scalp TCR repertoire. Many expanded lesional clones were found to persist in scalp and blood during tofacitinib treatment, and relapse after treatment cessation may be partly explained by this persistence. Because the treated cohort was small and had only one nonresponder, larger studies are needed to examine links between baseline CD8+ expansion and response. Scalp clonality and the number of expanded CD8+ clones among the top 100 scalp clones were significantly decreased by tofacitinib.

The receptor library was made with the immunoSEQ multiplex PCR assay. To provide template for TCR sequencing, every sample had RNA extracted and reverse transcribed into cDNA. SuperScript III was used for first-strand cDNA synthesis, primed with a 2:1 mix of oligo-dT and random hexamers. A synthetic immune receptor repertoire was used to measure amplification bias, and any remaining bias was corrected computationally. Per the original workflow: Raw reads were preprocessed for error removal, and CDR3 was defined according to IMGT conventions as running from the conserved cysteine to phenylalanine. Clonality was computed by normalizing Shannon entropy by log2 of the number of productive unique TCRs and subtracting the result from 1. CD4 or CD8 identity of scalp clones was inferred by cross-referencing scalp TCRbeta sequences with sorted blood CD4 and CD8 repertoires. Imported from immuneACCESS, the table was reduced by TCRdb to in-frame sequences with V and J called. These copies leave out some clones; in studies compared against another copy, an unresolved V gene accounts for under half, and the cause of the remainder is not known. Clonal size and the V and J genes are those of that table, whereas D and trimming came from the DNA. Within this sample are around 190,000 clones, with around 60% of them counted one time only. The top ten hold roughly 0.71% of the sample.

This clone appeared many times. It lacks a known antigen. No per-base quality is available; no much larger clone lies one base away. The same CDR3 arises from other DNA sequences in this sample as well. CDR1 and CDR2, looked up from the germline V gene, are SGHTA and FQGNSA. Relative to germline, V is 5 bases shorter and J is 6 bases shorter, with 13 bases between their ends. The cysteine opens and the phenylalanine closes a CDR3 of 14 amino acids. The entry retains the CDR3 DNA only, 42 bases that are in frame from base 1. The V and J segments used are TRBV7-2 and TRBJ2-2; TRBD1 is perhaps the D gene, given 5 matching bases. Sequencing was performed on CD4+ T cells sorted from blood, taken at week 4, from a patient treated with tofacitinib. The source of this sequence is a human donor with alopecia areata. DNA sequence: TGTGCCAGCAGCCTCGACCAGGGTCCCGGGGAGCTGTTTTTT. This encodes CASSLDQGPGELFF.